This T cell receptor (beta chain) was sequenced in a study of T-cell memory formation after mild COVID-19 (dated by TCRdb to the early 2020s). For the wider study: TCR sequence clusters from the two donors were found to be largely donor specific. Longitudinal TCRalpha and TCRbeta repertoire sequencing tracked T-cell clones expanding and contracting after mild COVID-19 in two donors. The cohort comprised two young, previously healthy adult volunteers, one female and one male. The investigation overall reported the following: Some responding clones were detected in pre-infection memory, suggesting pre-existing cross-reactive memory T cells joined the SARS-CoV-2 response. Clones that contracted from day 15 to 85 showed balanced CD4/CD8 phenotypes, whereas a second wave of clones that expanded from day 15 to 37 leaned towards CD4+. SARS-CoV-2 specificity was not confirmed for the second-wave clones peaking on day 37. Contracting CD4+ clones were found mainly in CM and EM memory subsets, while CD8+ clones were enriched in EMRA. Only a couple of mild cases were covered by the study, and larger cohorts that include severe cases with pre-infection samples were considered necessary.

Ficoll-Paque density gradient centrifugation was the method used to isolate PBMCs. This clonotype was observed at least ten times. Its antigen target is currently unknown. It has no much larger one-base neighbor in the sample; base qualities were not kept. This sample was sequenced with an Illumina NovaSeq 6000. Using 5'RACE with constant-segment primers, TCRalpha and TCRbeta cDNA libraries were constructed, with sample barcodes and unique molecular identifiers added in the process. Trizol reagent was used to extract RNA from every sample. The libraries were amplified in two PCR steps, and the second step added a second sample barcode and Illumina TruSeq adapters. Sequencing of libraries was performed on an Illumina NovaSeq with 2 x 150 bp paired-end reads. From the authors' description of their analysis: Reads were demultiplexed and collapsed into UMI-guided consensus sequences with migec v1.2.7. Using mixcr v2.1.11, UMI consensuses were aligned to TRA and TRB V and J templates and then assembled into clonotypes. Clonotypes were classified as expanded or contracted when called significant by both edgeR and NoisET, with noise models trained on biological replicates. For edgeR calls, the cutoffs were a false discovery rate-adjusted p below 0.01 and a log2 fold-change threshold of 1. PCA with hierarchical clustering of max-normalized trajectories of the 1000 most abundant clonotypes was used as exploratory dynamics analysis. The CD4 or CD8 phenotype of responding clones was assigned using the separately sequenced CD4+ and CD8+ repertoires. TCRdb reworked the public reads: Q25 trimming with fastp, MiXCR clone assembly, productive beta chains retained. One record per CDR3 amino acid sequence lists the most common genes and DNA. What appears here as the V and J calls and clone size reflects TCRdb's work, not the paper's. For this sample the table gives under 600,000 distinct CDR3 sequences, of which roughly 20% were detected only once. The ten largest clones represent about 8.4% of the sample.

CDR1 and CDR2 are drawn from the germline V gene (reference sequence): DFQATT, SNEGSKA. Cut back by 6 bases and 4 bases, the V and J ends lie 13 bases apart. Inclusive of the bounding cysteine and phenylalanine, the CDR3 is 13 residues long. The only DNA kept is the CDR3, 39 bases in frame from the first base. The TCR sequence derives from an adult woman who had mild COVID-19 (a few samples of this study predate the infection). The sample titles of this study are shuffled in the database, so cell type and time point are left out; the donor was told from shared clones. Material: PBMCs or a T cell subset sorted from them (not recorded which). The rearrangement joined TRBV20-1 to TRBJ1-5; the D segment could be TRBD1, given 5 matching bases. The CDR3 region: CSARGPENQPQHF. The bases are TGCAGTGCAAGGGGTCCCGAAAATCAGCCCCAGCATTTT.